Shown below are 3 T cell receptor beta chains from a single sample sequenced in a study of T cells in Graves' hyperthyroidism and ophthalmopathy. It was RNA transcripts that yielded the amplified TCR beta CDR3 regions. HTBI primers drove first-round RT-PCR of the TCR CDR3. In TCRdb, the multiplex PCR reads were re-called with MiXCR into one record per CDR3 protein. The sample yields approximately 590,000 distinct CDR3 sequences, around 45% seen once. The specimen was peripheral blood or thyroid tissue (not recorded which). The origin of the receptors is a woman aged 18-29 years with Graves' hyperthyroidism.

The chain couples TRBV7-1 to TRBJ2-2, with 8 nucleotides matching TRBD1. TRBV7-1 is given ORF status, its function remaining uncertain. The junction had 6 bases not matched to a gene; V was cut back by 3 bases and J by 3 bases. The CDR3 runs to 16 residues. The CDR3 nucleotides are TGTGCCAGCAGCTCGTCGACAGGGGCCCACACCGGGGAGCTGTTTTTT. Translation gives CASSSSTGAHTGELFF.

Notes on this clonotype: The conserved phenylalanine or tryptophan is not found at the CDR3 terminus, so this likely reflects a read error. The chain carries TRBV7-9 and TRBJ1-2, with 9 nucleotides matching TRBD1. This CDR3 has 15 residues. J gave up 6 bases and V 1 base, and 6 bases lay outside the gene matches. The V gene's germline CDR1 is SEHNR and CDR2 FQNEAQ (reference sequence). The CDR3 DNA reads as TGTGCCAGCAGCTTAGACAGGGGGCGAGAACATGGCTACACCCTC. Protein product: CASSLDRGREHGYTL.

V is TRBV19 and J is TRBJ1-4; perhaps TRBD1 as D (5 bases). CDR1 LNHDA and CDR2 SQIVND come from the germline V gene (reference sequence). Trimming took off 5 bases at V and 7 bases at J, with 11 bases between the two ends. The length of the CDR3 is 13 residues. The CDR3 reads CASSAGRGEKLFF. The CDR3 DNA reads TGTGCCAGTAGTGCCGGGAGGGGTGAAAAACTGTTTTTT. Combining the CDR3 with reference TRBV19 and TRBJ1-4 gives the whole variable domain DGGITQSPKYLFRKEGQNVTLSCEQNLNHDAMYWYRQDPGQGLRLIYYSQIVNDFQKGDIAEGYSVSREKKESFPLTVTSAQKNPTAFYLCASSAGRGEKLFFGSGTQLSVL.